The source of this T cell receptor beta chain is a study of T cell changes during pregnancy in multiple sclerosis. Germline-derived CDR1 and CDR2 are LGHNA and YNFKEQ. CDR3 length: 17 residues. Trimming removed 1 base at V and 1 base at J, with 16 bases between. Profiled with immunoSEQ multiplex PCR; TCRdb holds only in-frame clones, not every one. The sample contains 45,000 to 55,000 clones, around 92% of which appear only once. The sample in question was CD4+ T cells from peripheral blood mononuclear cells, obtained in the second trimester of pregnancy. This sequence originates from a female donor in good health, enrolled as a control in a pregnancy study. The V call is TRBV4-2, the J call TRBJ2-5, with a weak D call TRBD1 (6 bases). Here the CDR3 reads CASSQVHRAEVQETQYF. Written as DNA, the CDR3 is TGTGCCAGCAGCCAAGTACACAGGGCCGAAGTCCAAGAGACCCAGTACTTC.